This T cell receptor (beta chain) was sequenced during a study of blood T cell repertoires in COVID-19. V shed 3 bases and J shed 1 base, with 7 bases lying between them. The V gene's germline CDR1 is MGHRA and CDR2 YSYEKL. The CDR3 has 14 residues. Method: immunoSEQ multiplex PCR; TCRdb's copy keeps in-frame clones and lacks some. The table has about 250,000 clones, about four fifths seen once. This receptor was identified in a man older than 75 with acute or convalescent COVID-19. Sequenced sample: peripheral blood. V is TRBV4-1 and J is TRBJ2-1; D may be TRBD2 (5 bases). Here the CDR3 DNA reads TGCGCCAGCAGCCAGGGCGGGTCCTACAATGAGCAGTTCTTC. Protein product: CASSQGGSYNEQFF.